This paragraph covers one T cell receptor beta chain sequence. Antigen unknown. This record belongs to a study of Tregs in tolerant kidney transplant recipients. Background on the study: Related graft donors supplied nonmyeloablative bone marrow transplants, and mixed chimerism was transient.

Study-wide results and caveats: Changing PCR primers prevented nucleotide comparison between some patients' samples.

Assay: immunoSEQ multiplex PCR; the TCRdb copy retains only in-frame clones and omits some. The sample lists about 72,000 clones, roughly 90% occurring once. Unstimulated Tregs (CD4+CD25+CD127-) and CD4+CD25- non-Tregs were sorted from PBMCs. The source was CD8+ T cells from blood, collected before the transplant. This clonotype was obtained from a human donor who received a combined kidney and bone marrow transplant.

The DNA for the CDR3 is TGTGCCAGCAGTTACTCTAGCGGGAGGGCCTACGAGCAGTACTTC. Protein sequence: CASSYSSGRAYEQYF. The chain uses TRBV6-6 and TRBJ2-5; 11 nucleotides align to TRBD2. The DNA end is a closer match to TRBJ2-7, so the J assignment may be wrong. Looked up from germline, CDR1 is MNHNY and CDR2 is SVGAGI (reference sequence). The CDR3 consists of 15 residues.